A selection of T cell receptor beta chains follows, all from one sample in a study of CD8+ T cells in alopecia areata. Data came from immunoSEQ multiplex PCR; TCRdb stores just in-frame clones and leaves some out. This sample has some 160,000 clones, with less than 70% found just once. The sequenced sample was CD4+ T cells sorted from blood, obtained at week 4, from a patient treated with tofacitinib. The source is a human donor with alopecia areata. Each CDR3 is given with its conserved first and last residue. D genes are given only for firm matches. Only part of the rows carry a size: once, few, many, or a class if the clone is expanded.

>TRBJ1-2|.|TRBV6-5|once
CASTSIGYGYTF
TGTGCCAGCACCTCCATTGGCTATGGCTACACCTTC
>TRBJ2-7|.|TRBV27|.
CASSFRHQGVEQYF
TGTGCCAGCAGTTTCCGGCACCAGGGTGTCGAGCAGTACTTC
>TRBJ2-7|.|TRBV11-2|.
CASSLSFILGEQYF
TGTGCCAGCAGCTTAAGCTTCATACTAGGCGAGCAGTACTTC
>TRBJ1-5|.|TRBV30|once
CAWSGGNQPQHF
TGTGCCTGGAGTGGGGGGAATCAGCCCCAGCATTTT
>TRBJ1-2|.|TRBV2|.
CASSETGIKGGYTF
TGTGCCAGCAGTGAAACAGGCATCAAGGGTGGCTACACCTTC
>TRBJ2-1|.|TRBV29-1|.
CSVEDLVGDHYNEQFF
TGCAGCGTTGAAGATCTTGTGGGCGACCACTACAATGAGCAGTTCTTC
>TRBJ2-2|TRBD2|TRBV7-8|.
CASSLPIRLAGNTGELFF
TGTGCCAGCAGCTTACCTATAAGGCTAGCGGGGAACACCGGGGAGCTGTTTTTT
>TRBJ1-4|.|TRBV6-6|.
CASSPGNEKLFF
TGTGCCAGCAGCCCCGGAAATGAAAAACTGTTTTTT
>TRBJ2-5|TRBD1|TRBV19|.
CASSATGSETQYF
TGTGCCAGTAGTGCGACAGGGTCAGAGACCCAGTACTTC
>TRBJ2-7|.|TRBV30|.
CAWDRDSFSYEQYF
TGTGCCTGGGACAGGGACTCCTTCTCCTACGAGCAGTACTTC
>TRBJ1-1|.|TRBV10-2|many
CASRYRVDTEAFF
TGCGCCAGCAGGTACAGGGTCGACACTGAAGCTTTCTTT
>TRBJ2-1|.|TRBV2|.
CASNLNRANEQFF
TGTGCCAGCAATCTTAACAGGGCCAATGAGCAGTTCTTC
>TRBJ2-7|TRBD1|TRBV30|.
CAWSGGQGEQYF
TGTGCCTGGAGTGGGGGACAGGGCGAGCAGTACTTC
>TRBJ1-6|.|TRBV7-3|.
CASSLKAGSIDSPLHF
TGTGCCAGCAGCTTAAAGGCAGGGTCGATCGATTCACCCCTCCACTTT
>TRBJ1-1|.|TRBV14|.
CASSRKVNTEAFF
TGTGCCAGCAGCCGGAAGGTGAACACTGAAGCTTTCTTT
>TRBJ1-3|.|TRBV7-9|.
CASSSDRSGNTIYF
TGTGCCAGCAGCTCGGACCGATCTGGAAACACCATATATTTT
>TRBJ1-2|.|TRBV6-5|once
CASSYSARNYGYTF
TGTGCCAGCAGTTACTCTGCCAGGAACTATGGCTACACCTTC
>TRBJ1-2|.|TRBV7-2|few
CASSPGPMGMGYTF
TGTGCCAGCAGCCCCGGGCCCATGGGAATGGGCTACACCTTC
>TRBJ2-3|TRBD2|TRBV4-3|few
CASSQVAGASTDTQYF
TGCGCCAGCAGCCAAGTAGCGGGGGCTAGCACAGATACGCAGTATTTT
>TRBJ2-3|.|TRBV30|.
CAWSVLSGQGDTQYF
TGTGCCTGGAGTGTACTCAGCGGGCAGGGAGATACGCAGTATTTT
>TRBJ2-2|.|TRBV5-4|few
CASSRPTETNTGELFF
TGTGCCAGCAGCCGGCCGACCGAGACGAACACCGGGGAGCTGTTTTTT
>TRBJ2-5|.|TRBV29-1|.
CSVGLQETQYF
TGCAGCGTTGGCCTCCAAGAGACCCAGTACTTC
>TRBJ2-6|.|TRBV4-1|few
CASSPGKAGANVLTF
TGCGCCAGCAGCCCCGGGAAAGCTGGGGCCAACGTCCTGACTTTC
>TRBJ1-5|.|TRBV29-1|.
CSVVWGAGSQHF
TGCAGCGTTGTATGGGGGGCCGGGTCCCAGCATTTT
>TRBJ2-7|TRBD2|TRBV14|few
CASSQGSLRGGTYEQYF
TGTGCCAGCAGCCAGGGCTCTTTGCGGGGGGGCACCTACGAGCAGTACTTC
>TRBJ2-5|.|TRBV7-3|.
CASSFGAGETQYF
TGTGCCAGCAGCTTCGGGGCTGGGGAGACCCAGTACTTC
>TRBJ2-1|TRBD1|TRBV2|.
CASSRDRSVEQFF
TGTGCCAGCAGCCGGGACAGGTCTGTTGAGCAGTTCTTC
>TRBJ1-5|TRBD1|TRBV30|.
CAWSRTGIGAQHF
TGTGCCTGGAGCAGGACAGGTATAGGAGCCCAGCATTTT